These 30 T cell receptor beta chains were all obtained from the same sample, sequenced in a study of STAT5B mutations in CD4+ large granular lymphocyte leukemia. Assay used: immunoSEQ multiplex PCR; TCRdb lists only in-frame clones, some missing. The data hold fewer than 45,000 clones, with roughly 79% observed a single time. Sequenced material: CD4+ T cells from blood buffy coats. All receptors derive from a human donor in good health.

This clone was observed a single time. The V call is TRBV28, the J call TRBJ1-4; D not resolved. Looked up from germline, CDR1 is MDHEN and CDR2 is SYDVKM. Trimming pared 2 bases from V and 7 bases from J, leaving 14 bases between. This CDR3 spans 15 amino acids. In DNA form, the CDR3 reads TGTGCCAGCAGTTTAATCGGACGTCGGAGTGAAAAACTGTTTTTT. Its protein is CASSLIGRRSEKLFF.

With respect to this clone: Other DNA sequences in the same sample also yield this CDR3. The rearrangement uses TRBV6-1 and TRBJ2-5; the match to TRBD1 covers 8 bases. Germline trimming cut 6 bases from V and 5 bases from J; bases unmatched to any gene: 5. CDR1 and CDR2 from the germline V gene are MNHNS and SASEGT. The CDR3 spans 13 residues. CDR3 residues: CASSAGGAETQYF. CDR3 DNA sequence: TGTGCCAGCAGCGCAGGGGGCGCGGAGACCCAGTACTTC.

The rearrangement links TRBV9 to TRBJ2-3, with unresolved D. The CDR3 length is 15 residues. Germline CDR1 reads SGDLS; CDR2 reads YYNGEE. Deletions cut 0 bases from V and 5 bases from J, with 13 bases between. The chain's CDR3 is CASSVGISDGDTQYF. CDR3 nucleotide sequence: TGTGCCAGCAGCGTAGGGATTTCGGACGGAGATACGCAGTATTTT.

This clone was recorded only once. The chain has TRBV30 and TRBJ2-7; 9 bases match TRBD1. V dropped 8 bases and J dropped 5; count of bases not matched to a gene: 13. The CDR3 consists of 14 residues. CDR1 GTSNPN and CDR2 SVGIG come from the germline V gene (reference sequence). CDR3 DNA: TGTGCCACAAACCGGGACAGGGAAATCAACGAGCAGTACTTC. Protein: CATNRDREINEQYF.

The rearrangement joins TRBV6-5 to TRBJ1-5; possibly TRBD1 for D (5 bases). Germline V gene sequence: CDR1 MNHEY, CDR2 SVGAGI. Trimming removed 6 bases from V and 4 bases from J, with 7 bases in between. The CDR3 runs 12 residues. The CDR3: CASSEGNQPQHF. The DNA of the CDR3 is TGTGCCAGCAGCGAGGGGAATCAGCCCCAGCATTTT.

The chain carries TRBV30 and TRBJ2-7, with TRBD1 identical over 9 bases. After removal of 8 bases from V and 4 bases from J, the junction contained 3 bases not matched to a gene. Per the germline V gene, CDR1 is GTSNPN and CDR2 is SVGIG (reference sequence). The CDR3 is 11 residues long. CDR3 region: CAGTGRYEQYF. The CDR3 nucleotides are TGTGCCGGGACAGGGAGATACGAGCAGTACTTC.

Remarks on this clone: Other DNA sequences in the same sample also yield this CDR3. This sequence joins TRBV11-3 and TRBJ2-1, with TRBD1 matching over 7 bases. V lost 1 base, J lost 3 bases, and 3 bases stayed unmatched. The CDR3 is made up of 15 amino acids. CDR1 is SGHNT, CDR2 YENEEA, per germline. The CDR3 DNA follows: TGTGCCAGCAGCTTAGGGCAGGGGGTCTACAATGAGCAGTTCTTC. It codes for CASSLGQGVYNEQFF.

The chain has TRBV7-3 and TRBJ1-2; D remains ambiguous. The CDR3 totals 13 residues. The germline gives CDR1 SGHTA, CDR2 FQGTGA. The germline V and J ends were trimmed by 5 bases and 8 bases, with 15 bases remaining between them. In DNA form, the CDR3 reads TGTGCCAGCAGCCGGGATAGGGATTCAGGCTACACCTTC. Its protein product is CASSRDRDSGYTF.

With respect to this clone: At one end the junction does not follow the germline gene, possibly because of a read error. The chain joins TRBV7-7 to TRBJ2-1; 10 bases are shared with TRBD1. CDR1 is SSHAT and CDR2 is FNYEAQ in the germline V gene (reference sequence). The CDR3 length is 13 residues. In nucleotides, the CDR3 is TGTGCTAGCAGCCCTGGGACAGGGGATGAGCAGTTCTTC. Translated: CASSPGTGDEQFF.

The rearrangement uses TRBV2 and TRBJ1-5, with no clear D. Trimming took 5 bases from V and 1 from J, leaving 15 bases between them. CDR3 length: 16 residues. In germline, CDR1 is SNHLY, CDR2 FYNNEI. In nucleotides, the CDR3 is TGTGCCAGCAGTCCACAGAGACTCCAAAGCAATCAGCCCCAGCATTTT. The encoded protein is CASSPQRLQSNQPQHF.

CDR3 protein: CASSAGVVNQPQHF. The CDR3 nucleotides read TGTGCCAGCAGTGCAGGGGTCGTTAATCAGCCCCAGCATTTT. The chain links TRBV25-1 to TRBJ1-5, with TRBD1 as a possible D gene (6 bases). Trimming removed 4 bases from V and 4 bases from J, with 11 bases in between. The CDR3 length is 14 residues. From germline, CDR1 is MGHDK and CDR2 SYGVNS.

This clone showed up just a few times. This chain links TRBV19 with TRBJ1-2, with TRBD1 identical over 7 bases. V shed 8 bases and J 8 bases; nucleotides not matched to a gene: 11. This CDR3 comprises 13 residues. CDR1 and CDR2 (germline): LNHDA, SQIVND (reference sequence). CDR3 DNA sequence: TGTGCCAGTGCCGACAGGGTTGGACCCGGCTACACCTTC. This codes for CASADRVGPGYTF.

This chain uses TRBV19 with TRBJ1-4; 7 nucleotides agree with TRBD1. Germline CDR1 is LNHDA and CDR2 is SQIVND (reference sequence). CDR3 length equals 14 residues. V lost 8 bases and J lost 3; bases outside the gene matches: 6. Here the CDR3 reads CASGGGVPNEKLFF. In DNA, the CDR3 is TGTGCCAGTGGAGGGGGCGTTCCTAATGAAAAACTGTTTTTT.

The V call is TRBV7-3, the J call TRBJ2-1; 7 bases align to TRBD2. V trimming: 4 bases; J trimming: 7 bases; junction bases outside the gene matches: 4. CDR3 length equals 13 residues. CDR1 is SGHTA and CDR2 is FQGTGA in the germline V gene. CDR3 amino acids: CASSSYSGNEQFF. The CDR3 nucleotides are TGTGCCAGCAGCTCCTATAGCGGGAATGAGCAGTTCTTC.

The genes are TRBV6-4 and TRBJ2-1; D unclear. The CDR3 extends over 11 amino acids. V was pared by 3 bases and J by 11 bases, with 8 bases between. Germline assignment: CDR1 MRHNA and CDR2 SNTAGT. In DNA, the CDR3 is TGTGCCAGCAGTGAAGGGCGGAAGCAGTTCTTC. Translating it yields CASSEGRKQFF.

The CDR3 DNA follows: TGTGCCAGCACCGAACCCGGACAGGGGATCACCGAAGCTTTCTTT. Translation gives CASTEPGQGITEAFF. The rearrangement joins TRBV6-6 to TRBJ1-1; 9 bases are a match to TRBD1. The CDR3 covers 15 residues. The V gene end was trimmed by 7 bases and the J gene end by 8 bases; junction bases not matched to a gene: 14. Germline loops: CDR1 MNHNY, CDR2 SVGAGI (reference sequence).

V is TRBV9 and J is TRBJ1-2; D perhaps matches TRBD1 (5 bases). Per germline, CDR1 SGDLS and CDR2 YYNGEE. The ends were cut back, 3 bases at V and 5 bases at J, with 17 bases in the middle. CDR3 length: 15 residues. The CDR3 DNA reads as TGTGCCAGCAGCGCCCAGGTCGCGGGGGGGTATGGCTACACCTTC. It codes for CASSAQVAGGYGYTF.

The rearrangement uses TRBV11-3 and TRBJ2-1; 10 bases align to TRBD1. Germline V gene lookup returns CDR1 SGHNT and CDR2 YENEEA. J lost 6 bases, V lost 3 bases, and 17 bases had no gene match. The CDR3 length is 19 residues. CDR3 nucleotide sequence: TGTGCCAGCAGCTTTGGGGGACGTATCGGGACAGGGGCGGTCAATGAGCAGTTCTTC. Protein sequence: CASSFGGRIGTGAVNEQFF.

The V and J genes are TRBV7-9 and TRBJ1-1; D uncertain. The CDR3 runs 13 residues. Trimming removed 3 bases at V and 1 base at J, with 6 bases between. Germline V gives CDR1 SEHNR, CDR2 FQNEAQ (reference sequence). The CDR3 DNA follows: TGTGCCAGCAGCTTCGTGAGGAACACTGAAGCTTTCTTT. Translation: CASSFVRNTEAFF.

The V call is TRBV15, the J call TRBJ1-2; D gene uncertain. Trimming pared 5 bases from V and 3 bases from J, leaving 19 bases between. The CDR3 runs to 16 residues. Germline V lookup: CDR1 LNHNV, CDR2 YYDKDF (reference sequence). CDR3 in DNA: TGTGCCACCAGCCCCACCCCCGCGGGCCGCGACTATGGCTACACCTTC. Its translation is CATSPTPAGRDYGYTF. Combining the CDR3 with reference TRBV15 and TRBJ1-2 gives the whole variable domain DAMVIQNPRYQVTQFGKPVTLSCSQTLNHNVMYWYQQKSSQAPKLLFHYYDKDFNNEADTPDNFQSRRPNTSFCFLDIRSPGLGDTAMYLCATSPTPAGRDYGYTFGSGTRLTVV.

The chain carries TRBV7-3 and TRBJ1-6; D possibly corresponds to TRBD1 (5 bases). The ends were cut back, 4 bases at V and 6 bases at J, with 13 bases in the middle. Germline lookup yields CDR1 SGHTA and CDR2 FQGTGA. CDR3 size: 15 residues. The CDR3 loop is CASSSQGGANSPLHF. The CDR3 DNA is TGTGCCAGCAGCTCCCAGGGAGGCGCTAATTCACCCCTCCACTTT.

The chain is built from TRBV7-2 and TRBJ1-2; D unclear. Trimming removed 6 bases from V and 8 bases from J, with 25 bases in between. The germline CDR1 and CDR2 sequences are SGHTA and FQGNSA. There are 16 residues in the CDR3. CDR3 residues: CASRTGSGLWAEGYTF. The CDR3 DNA reads as TGTGCCAGCAGAACTGGGTCCGGGTTATGGGCCGAGGGCTACACCTTC. The full variable domain, with the rest looked up from reference TRBV7-2 and TRBJ1-2, is GAGVSQSPSNKVTEKGKDVELRCDPISGHTALYWYRQSLGQGLEFLIYFQGNSAPDKSGLPSDRFSAERTGGSVSTLTIQRTQQEDSAVYLCASRTGSGLWAEGYTFGSGTRLTVV.

The chain employs TRBV7-3 and TRBJ2-1; D perhaps matches TRBD1 (6 bases). CDR1 and CDR2 (germline): SGHTA, FQGTGA. The CDR3 is 13 residues long. Trimming pared 3 bases from V and 9 bases from J, leaving 12 bases between. The CDR3 reads CASSFLEGGEQFF. In DNA, the CDR3 is TGTGCCAGCAGCTTTCTTGAAGGGGGTGAGCAGTTCTTC. The variable domain in full, completed from reference TRBV7-3 and TRBJ2-1, reads GAGVSQTPSNKVTEKGKYVELRCDPISGHTALYWYRQSLGQGPEFLIYFQGTGAADDSGLPNDRFFAVRPEGSVSTLKIQRTERGDSAVYLCASSFLEGGEQFFGPGTRLTVL.

DNA for the CDR3: TGTGCCAGCAGTTACTGGGGACAGCCCGACACTGAAGCTTTCTTT. This codes for CASSYWGQPDTEAFF. The gene calls are TRBV6-6 and TRBJ1-1; 7 nucleotides align to TRBD1. From germline, CDR1 is MNHNY and CDR2 SVGAGI (reference sequence). The V and J ends lost 1 base and 3 bases, in that order; junction bases with no gene match: 5. There are 15 residues in the CDR3.

The V call is TRBV5-6, the J call TRBJ1-2, with D perhaps matching TRBD1 (5 bases). Germline V gene data show CDR1 as SGHDT and CDR2 as YYEEEE. The CDR3 has 17 residues. The V gene lost 0 bases and the J gene lost 3 bases, with 18 bases spanning the gap. The CDR3 protein is CASSLVGETRADYGYTF. CDR3 DNA sequence: TGTGCCAGCAGCTTGGTAGGGGAAACCCGAGCGGACTATGGCTACACCTTC.

This clone was counted between two and nine times. V and J are TRBV7-3 and TRBJ2-5; 9 bases are shared with TRBD1. The CDR3 extends over 15 amino acids. V was clipped by 2 bases and J by 5 bases; unmatched bases: 6. Looked up from germline, CDR1 is SGHTA and CDR2 is FQGTGA. The CDR3 DNA sequence: TGTGCCAGCAGCTTAGGGACAGGGTTGTTGGAGACCCAGTACTTC. Translated, it gives CASSLGTGLLETQYF. The entire variable domain, with the rest obtained from reference TRBV7-3 and TRBJ2-5, is as follows: GAGVSQTPSNKVTEKGKYVELRCDPISGHTALYWYRQSLGQGPEFLIYFQGTGAADDSGLPNDRFFAVRPEGSVSTLKIQRTERGDSAVYLCASSLGTGLLETQYFGPGTRLLVL.

The V gene is TRBV27, the J gene TRBJ2-2, with D perhaps TRBD1 (6 bases). V lost 8 bases to trimming and J lost 0 bases, with 13 bases between them. The length of the CDR3 is 15 residues. CDR1 is MNHEY and CDR2 is SMNVEV in the germline V gene (reference sequence). The CDR3 here is CASARDTSNTGELFF. DNA of the CDR3: TGTGCCAGCGCCCGGGACACCTCGAACACCGGGGAGCTGTTTTTT.

The rearrangement links TRBV6-9 to TRBJ2-5; D remains ambiguous. This CDR3 is 15 amino acids long. Trimming shortened V by 2 bases and J by 8 bases, and 18 bases separated the two germline ends. The germline V gene encodes CDR1 MNHGY and CDR2 SVAAGI. The CDR3 sequence: CASSYPPRTEQTQYF. The CDR3 nucleotides are TGTGCCAGCAGTTATCCGCCTAGGACGGAGCAAACCCAGTACTTC.

This chain joins TRBV6-6 and TRBJ2-7; TRBD1 agrees at 8 bases. Germline loops: CDR1 MNHNY, CDR2 SVGAGI (reference sequence). The CDR3 consists of 15 residues. The junction had 2 bases not matched to a gene; V was cut back by 0 bases and J by 1 base. CDR3 DNA sequence: TGTGCCAGCAGTTACTCTAACAGGGGGTCCTACGAGCAGTACTTC. Residues: CASSYSNRGSYEQYF.

The rearrangement uses TRBV6-6 and TRBJ2-1, with 8 positions matching TRBD2. The CDR3 length is 15 residues. The ends lost 6 bases at V and 5 bases at J; junction bases unmatched: 9. Germline CDR1 reads MNHNY; CDR2 reads SVGAGI (reference sequence). The CDR3 sequence is CASSFIAGPNNEQFF. The CDR3 nucleotides read TGTGCCAGCAGCTTTATAGCGGGGCCAAACAATGAGCAGTTCTTC.